This entry describes one TCR beta chain. Its recognized antigen is unknown. No base qualities exist here, and no much larger clone lies one base off it. The data stem from a study of radiation and T cells in renal cell carcinoma (dated by TCRdb to between 2020 and 2021). At the level of the whole study: A total of around 53 samples underwent TCR beta sequencing, made up of some 26 tumors and some 27 peripheral blood samples. Across all 50 or so samples, 4,016,671 unique CDR3 nucleotide sequences, encoding 2.5 million to 3 million unique CDR3 amino acid sequences, were identified. The paper's findings and limits, for the study overall: Because the trial had a single-armed design, the trial could not examine how radiation dose or scheduling affected the TCR repertoire. A greater number of dominant CDR3 motifs was detected in irradiated tumors than in control tumors, and a larger share of the repertoire was occupied by these motifs in irradiated tumors than in control tumors. Because only small tumor regions of approximately 1 g were available, intratumoral heterogeneity was not captured. TCR clonality was higher in irradiated tumors than in controls, as the top 100 clonotypes made up an average of approximately 50% of the repertoire in irradiated tumors compared with around 40% in nephrectomy-only tumors.

Following the manufacturer's recommendations, the immunoSEQ kit was used to generate TCR beta libraries from genomic DNA. To prepare the libraries, a first multiplex PCR with proprietary primers was run, followed by a second PCR that added unique barcodes, and a bead cleanup was done after each round. A kit-provided positive control reaction and a negative control reaction were included in every sample batch. The final libraries were assessed on an Agilent 4200 TapeStation D1000 ScreenTape, pooled by volume, and quantified by qPCR. An Illumina NextSeq500 fitted with a MidOutput 150-cycle cartridge performed the sequencing, running 156 Read1 cycles and 15 Index1 cycles with the kit's custom primers. The pooled library was loaded at around 1 pM with around 22% PhiX control spiked in. On the study's bioinformatics: Vendor-processed data were analyzed in R, and a clonotype was defined as all T cells sharing the same CDR3 nucleotide sequence. In the clone abundance analyses, frequencies in each sample were normalized to that sample's 10,000 most abundant clones. Public T cell clones, averaging fewer than five per sample, were removed before analysis. Dominant motif analysis used ImmunoMap with the PAM10 matrix, gap penalty 30 and homology threshold 0.3; motifs with cumulative frequency at least 0.01 counted as dominant. TCRdb obtained this table from immuneACCESS and retained in-frame rearrangements with V and J assigned. These tables miss some clones; where compared with another copy, unresolved V genes account for less than half of the shortfall, and the remainder is unexplained. V, J and clone size reflect that table, while D and trimming were determined from the DNA. For this sample the table gives more than 9,500 clones, of which about 71% were detected only once. Under 20% of the sample lies in the top ten.

This sample's time point label indicates: tumor resected at nephrectomy. The sample's treatment or condition, from its label and the paper: treatment-naive control, cytoreductive nephrectomy. The control tumors were taken from treatment-naive renal cell carcinoma patients who had cytoreductive nephrectomy with no earlier radiation. Renal cell carcinoma with clear cell pathology was present in all patients. Control tumors used for TCR sequencing were obtained from several females and about a dozen males (median age about 50 years, range roughly 40 to 90) and were resected from about 2010 to 2014. Tumors were mechanically dissociated, digested with collagenase/hyaluronidase at 37 °C, processed in gentleMACS C tubes, and stored in liquid nitrogen. The QIAamp DNA Blood Mini Kit (Qiagen) was used to prepare genomic DNA for TCR sequencing. Samples were included in the analyses only if all quality control checks were passed.

Per the germline V gene, SGHAT is the CDR1 and FQNNGV is the CDR2. V is pruned by 4 bases and J by 8 bases, leaving 10 bases of the junction without a gene match. From the cysteine through the phenylalanine, the CDR3 covers 15 amino acids. Only CDR3 DNA remains: 45 bases, in frame from the first base. The specimen comprised tumor tissue, sampled from a patient whose treatment was nephrectomy without radiotherapy. The V gene is TRBV11-2 and the J gene is TRBJ1-4; 7 central nucleotides agree with TRBD1. The TCR comes from a woman older than 75 with renal cell carcinoma. CDR3 sequence: CASSSNRGIDEKLFF. The nucleotide sequence is TGTGCCAGCAGCTCGAACAGGGGTATAGACGAAAAACTGTTTTTT.